These 24 T cell receptor beta chains came from one sample sequenced in a study of T cell responses to AZD1222 COVID-19 vaccine. Clones were read by immunoSEQ multiplex PCR, and TCRdb kept only the in-frame ones, dropping some. The sample consists of approximately 74,000 clones, roughly 85% of them appearing once. The material was peripheral blood, obtained 28 days after the second AZD1222 dose. The receptors shown here come from an adult who received the AZD1222 COVID-19 vaccine.

The CDR3: CASGAGTGVIQPQHF. The CDR3 nucleotides are TGTGCTAGTGGTGCCGGGACAGGGGTTATTCAGCCCCAGCATTTT. The chain carries TRBV12-5 and TRBJ1-5, with 10 bases fitting TRBD1. The V gene's germline CDR1 is LGHNT and CDR2 FRNRAP. J lost 6 bases, V lost 5 bases, and 7 bases had no gene match. The CDR3 has 15 amino acids.

This clone occurred once. This chain uses TRBV6-1 with TRBJ2-3; perhaps TRBD1 as D (5 bases). Germline CDR1 reads MNHNS; CDR2 reads SASEGT. The V end was cut by 0 bases, the J end by 2 bases, with 12 bases between. The CDR3 contains 16 residues. The CDR3 region has the DNA TGTGCCAGCAGTGAAGCTGCAGGGCGATACACAGATACGCAGTATTTT. This gives the protein CASSEAAGRYTDTQYF.

The gene calls are TRBV11-1 and TRBJ2-5; possibly TRBD2 for D (6 bases). Germline assignment: CDR1 SGHAT and CDR2 FQDESV (reference sequence). The V gene lost 3 bases and the J gene lost 5 bases, with 19 bases spanning the gap. The length of the CDR3 is 16 residues. The CDR3 spells CASSFEGKGGWETQYF. The CDR3 region has the DNA TGTGCCAGCAGCTTCGAGGGGAAGGGAGGCTGGGAGACCCAGTACTTC.

The V and J genes are TRBV7-9 and TRBJ1-1; D remains ambiguous. This CDR3 has 15 residues. Trimming removed 3 bases at V and 1 base at J, with 12 bases between. Per the germline V gene, CDR1 is SEHNR and CDR2 is FQNEAQ (reference sequence). CDR3 in DNA: TGTGCCAGCAGCTTGAATTTCGTGGAGAACACTGAAGCTTTCTTT. Encoded protein: CASSLNFVENTEAFF.

The CDR3 loop reads CASSSDGARNTEAFF. The CDR3 coding sequence is TGTGCCAGCAGTAGCGACGGGGCACGGAACACTGAAGCTTTCTTT. The chain couples TRBV2 to TRBJ1-1; possibly TRBD1 for D (5 bases). The CDR3 consists of 15 residues. V shed 5 bases and J shed 1 base, with 14 bases lying between them. The germline gives CDR1 SNHLY, CDR2 FYNNEI.

This sequence joins TRBV5-1 and TRBJ1-2, with D possibly TRBD1 on 5 matching bases. Germline CDR1 SGHRS, CDR2 YFSETQ. The V gene lost 0 bases and the J gene lost 7 bases, with 13 bases spanning the gap. This CDR3 is 14 amino acids long. CDR3 loop: CASSLDNSGFGYTF. For the CDR3, the DNA is TGCGCCAGCAGCTTGGACAACTCAGGGTTTGGCTACACCTTC.

This rearrangement joins TRBV13 to TRBJ2-1, with D maybe TRBD2 (6 bases). V lost 2 bases and J 1 base, leaving 12 bases between the germline ends. Germline V gives CDR1 PRHDT, CDR2 FYEKMQ (reference sequence). This CDR3 has 16 amino acids. DNA for the CDR3: TGTGCCAGCAGCTTAAGGGAGGTCTTATCCTACAATGAGCAGTTCTTC. Its translation is CASSLREVLSYNEQFF.

The chain carries TRBV3-1 (or the pseudogene TRBV3-2) and TRBJ1-3, with no clear D. The germline V and J ends were trimmed by 1 base and 0 bases, with 4 bases remaining between them. This CDR3 has 14 residues. Looked up from germline, CDR1 is LGHDT and CDR2 is YNNKEL (reference sequence). The CDR3 DNA follows: TGTGCCAGCAGCCAAGCAGGCTCTGGAAACACCATATATTTT. Its translation is CASSQAGSGNTIYF.

V usage is TRBV3-1 (or the pseudogene TRBV3-2) and J usage is TRBJ2-7; TRBD2 matches at 8 bases. This CDR3 has 16 amino acids. The germline V gene has CDR1 LGHDT and CDR2 YNNKEL (reference sequence). V lost 2 bases to trimming and J lost 3 bases; unmatched junction nucleotides: 9. CDR3 protein: CASSQRTSSTHYEQYF. The CDR3 DNA reads TGTGCCAGCAGCCAACGGACTAGCTCTACACACTACGAGCAGTACTTC.

V is TRBV7-9 and J is TRBJ2-7; a possible D gene is TRBD2 (6 bases). Per the germline V gene, CDR1 is SEHNR and CDR2 is FQNEAQ (reference sequence). V was trimmed by 0 bases and J by 1 base, leaving 7 bases between them. This CDR3 has 14 amino acids. CDR3 protein: CASSLAAGSYEQYF. The CDR3 DNA reads TGTGCCAGCAGCTTAGCCGCGGGGTCCTACGAGCAGTACTTC.

V and J are TRBV30 and TRBJ1-5; D is possibly TRBD1 (6 bases). The germline CDR1 and CDR2 sequences are GTSNPN and SVGIG (reference sequence). The germline V and J ends were trimmed by 5 bases and 4 bases, with 9 bases remaining between them. The CDR3 contains 12 residues. CDR3 DNA: TGTGCCTGGGGGGGCGGGAATCAGCCCCAGCATTTT. Amino acid sequence: CAWGGGNQPQHF.

The chain joins TRBV4-1 to TRBJ1-1; D is unclear. The CDR3 extends over 13 amino acids. Trimming took off 6 bases at V and 4 bases at J, with 12 bases between the two ends. Per the germline V gene, CDR1 is MGHRA and CDR2 is YSYEKL. The CDR3 is CASSLGPATEAFF. CDR3 DNA: TGCGCCAGCAGTCTTGGCCCCGCCACTGAAGCTTTCTTT.

The chain is built from TRBV14 and TRBJ2-5; D is ambiguous. The CDR3 covers 14 residues. Germline V gives CDR1 SGHDN, CDR2 FVKESK. V shed 0 bases and J shed 2 bases, with 7 bases lying between them. CDR3 sequence: CASSQDLVQETQYF. For the CDR3, the DNA is TGTGCCAGCAGCCAAGATTTGGTTCAAGAGACCCAGTACTTC.

This clone was recorded a few times. CDR3 protein: CASSEQREVYEQYF. The CDR3 coding sequence is TGCGCCAGCAGTGAACAGCGGGAGGTCTACGAGCAGTACTTC. The V call is TRBV10-1, the J call TRBJ2-7; 9 nucleotides line up with TRBD2. The CDR3 contains 14 residues. V lost 3 bases to trimming and J lost 3 bases; unmatched junction nucleotides: 3. The germline CDR1 and CDR2 sequences are WNHNN and SYGVQD (reference sequence).

This clone was picked up a small number of times. This chain links TRBV3-1 (or the pseudogene TRBV3-2) with TRBJ1-3, with 7 bases matching TRBD1. V trimming: 0 bases; J trimming: 0 bases; junction bases outside the gene matches: 8. Germline V lookup: CDR1 LGHDT, CDR2 YNNKEL (reference sequence). The CDR3 loop spans 18 amino acids. The CDR3 here is CASSQERTGSYSGNTIYF. CDR3 DNA: TGTGCCAGCAGCCAAGAGAGGACAGGCAGCTACTCTGGAAACACCATATATTTT.

The chain employs TRBV18 and TRBJ1-2; no reliable D call. The CDR3 is made up of 15 amino acids. The germline V and J ends were trimmed by 0 bases and 1 base, with 9 bases remaining between them. Per the germline V gene, CDR1 is KGHSH and CDR2 is LQKENI. This CDR3 reads CASSPPSVSNYGYTF. In DNA form, the CDR3 reads TGTGCCAGCTCACCACCAAGTGTCAGTAACTATGGCTACACCTTC.

The chain couples TRBV12-3 or TRBV12-4 to TRBJ1-2, with D uncertain. V was shortened by 3 bases and J by 2 bases, with 4 bases between the two germline ends. This CDR3 region has 12 residues. CDR3 sequence reads: CASSLRNYGYTF. The CDR3 region has the DNA TGTGCCAGCAGTTTGCGGAACTATGGCTACACCTTC.

The gene calls are TRBV19 and TRBJ2-7; 7 bases agree with TRBD2. Germline V gene lookup returns CDR1 LNHDA and CDR2 SQIVND (reference sequence). This CDR3 is built from 15 residues. Germline trimming cut 5 bases from V and 3 bases from J; bases unmatched to any gene: 10. The CDR3 region is CASSYGLGDYYEQYF. Here the CDR3 DNA reads TGTGCCAGTAGTTACGGGTTGGGGGACTACTACGAGCAGTACTTC.

The gene calls are TRBV30 and TRBJ2-5; no firm D call. Trimming cost V 4 bases and J 1 base, with 4 bases left between them. This CDR3 has 11 amino acids. Germline assignment: CDR1 GTSNPN and CDR2 SVGIG (reference sequence). CDR3 sequence: CAWTSQETQYF. In nucleotides, the CDR3 is TGTGCCTGGACGTCCCAAGAGACCCAGTACTTC.

The chain is built from TRBV3-1 (or the pseudogene TRBV3-2) and TRBJ2-3, with TRBD2 identical over 11 bases. Germline values: CDR1 LGHDT, CDR2 YNNKEL (reference sequence). CDR3 length: 18 amino acids. The ends lost 0 bases at V and 0 bases at J; junction bases unmatched: 5. CDR3 DNA: TGTGCCAGCAGCCAAGAGGGGACTAGCGGAACTAGCACAGATACGCAGTATTTT. As protein: CASSQEGTSGTSTDTQYF.

V gene TRBV5-1 combines with J gene TRBJ2-1; D assignment may be TRBD1 or TRBD2 (5 bases each). The CDR3 is made up of 16 amino acids. Trimming left V 7 bases short and J 3 bases short, with 20 bases between. The germline V gene has CDR1 SGHRS and CDR2 YFSETQ. CDR3 amino acids: CASSPSRDANYNEQFF. In DNA, the CDR3 is TGCGCCAGCTCCCCCTCCAGGGACGCTAACTACAATGAGCAGTTCTTC.

The chain links TRBV19 to TRBJ2-2; 7 bases agree with TRBD1. V trimming: 7 bases; J trimming: 3 bases; junction bases outside the gene matches: 5. CDR3 length: 14 residues. CDR1 is LNHDA and CDR2 is SQIVND in the germline V gene (reference sequence). CDR3 sequence reads: CASTPGQYTGELFF. In DNA form, the CDR3 reads TGTGCCAGTACTCCGGGACAGTACACCGGGGAGCTGTTTTTT.

This clone was observed once. The V call is TRBV18, the J call TRBJ2-5; TRBD2 is a possible D gene (5 bases). This CDR3 has 14 residues. Per the germline V gene, CDR1 is KGHSH and CDR2 is LQKENI. V was trimmed by 3 bases and J by 2 bases, leaving 10 bases between them. The CDR3 nucleotides are TGTGCCAGCTCACCCGAGGGTGGGCAAGAGACCCAGTACTTC. It specifies CASSPEGGQETQYF.

V usage is TRBV12-3 or TRBV12-4 and J usage is TRBJ1-1; 7 nucleotides line up with TRBD1. With V trimmed by 5 bases and J by 4 bases, 4 bases remained unmatched. The CDR3 consists of 13 residues. The CDR3 loop is CASSRTGSTEAFF. For the CDR3, the DNA is TGTGCCAGCAGTAGGACAGGAAGCACTGAAGCTTTCTTT.